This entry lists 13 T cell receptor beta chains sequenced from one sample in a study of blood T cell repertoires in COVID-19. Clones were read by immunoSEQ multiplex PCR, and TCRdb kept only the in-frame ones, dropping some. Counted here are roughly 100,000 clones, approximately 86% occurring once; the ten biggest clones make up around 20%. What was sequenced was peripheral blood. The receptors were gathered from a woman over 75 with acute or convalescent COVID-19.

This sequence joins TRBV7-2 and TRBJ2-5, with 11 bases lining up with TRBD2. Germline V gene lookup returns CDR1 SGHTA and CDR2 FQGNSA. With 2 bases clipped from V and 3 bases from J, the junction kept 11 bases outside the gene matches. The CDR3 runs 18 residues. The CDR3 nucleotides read TGTGCCAGCAGCTTAAATGGGCTAGCGGGGGGCCCAGAAGAGACCCAGTACTTC. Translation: CASSLNGLAGGPEETQYF.

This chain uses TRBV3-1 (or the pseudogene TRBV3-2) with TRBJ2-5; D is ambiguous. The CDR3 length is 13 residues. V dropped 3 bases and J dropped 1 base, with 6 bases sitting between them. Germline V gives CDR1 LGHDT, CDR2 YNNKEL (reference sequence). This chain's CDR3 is CASSHRFQETQYF. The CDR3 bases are TGTGCCAGCAGCCACAGGTTCCAAGAGACCCAGTACTTC.

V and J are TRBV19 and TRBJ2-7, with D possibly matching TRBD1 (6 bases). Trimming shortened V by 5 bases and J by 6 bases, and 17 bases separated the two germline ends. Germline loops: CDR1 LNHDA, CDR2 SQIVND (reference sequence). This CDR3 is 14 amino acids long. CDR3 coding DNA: TGTGCCAGTAGTCCCCACAGGGATCTCGGCGAGCAGTACTTC. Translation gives CASSPHRDLGEQYF. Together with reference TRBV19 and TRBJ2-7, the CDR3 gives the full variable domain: DGGITQSPKYLFRKEGQNVTLSCEQNLNHDAMYWYRQDPGQGLRLIYYSQIVNDFQKGDIAEGYSVSREKKESFPLTVTSAQKNPTAFYLCASSPHRDLGEQYFGPGTRLTVT.

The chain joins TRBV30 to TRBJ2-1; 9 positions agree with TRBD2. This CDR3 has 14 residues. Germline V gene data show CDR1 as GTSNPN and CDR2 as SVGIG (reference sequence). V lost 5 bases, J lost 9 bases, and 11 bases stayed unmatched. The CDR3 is CAWGLATQGGEQFF. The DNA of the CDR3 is TGTGCCTGGGGACTAGCGACACAAGGGGGTGAGCAGTTCTTC.

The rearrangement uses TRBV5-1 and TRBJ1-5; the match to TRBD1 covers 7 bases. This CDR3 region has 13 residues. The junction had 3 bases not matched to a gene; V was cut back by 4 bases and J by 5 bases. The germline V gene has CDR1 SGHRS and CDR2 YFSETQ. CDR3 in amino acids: CASSQDRDQPQHF. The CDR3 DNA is TGCGCCAGCAGCCAAGACAGGGATCAGCCCCAGCATTTT.

CDR3 DNA sequence: TGTGCCAGTAGTTCCGGGACACTGAACACTGAAGCTTTCTTT. Protein: CASSSGTLNTEAFF. The J gene is TRBJ1-1, the V gene TRBV19; D may be TRBD1 (6 bases). V was pared by 5 bases and J by 0 bases, with 10 bases between. CDR1 and CDR2 from the germline V gene are LNHDA and SQIVND (reference sequence). This CDR3 region has 14 residues.

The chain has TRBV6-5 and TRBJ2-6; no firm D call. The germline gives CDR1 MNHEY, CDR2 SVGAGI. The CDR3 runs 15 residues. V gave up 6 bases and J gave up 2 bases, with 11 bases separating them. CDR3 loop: CASSPDTPGANVLTF. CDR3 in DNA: TGTGCCAGCAGCCCAGACACCCCTGGGGCCAACGTCCTGACTTTC.

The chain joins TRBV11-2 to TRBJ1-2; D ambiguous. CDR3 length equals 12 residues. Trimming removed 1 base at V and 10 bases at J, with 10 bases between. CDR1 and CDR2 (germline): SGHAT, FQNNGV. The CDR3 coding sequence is TGTGCCAGCAGCTTAGTAAGTGTGGCCTACACCTTC. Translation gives CASSLVSVAYTF.

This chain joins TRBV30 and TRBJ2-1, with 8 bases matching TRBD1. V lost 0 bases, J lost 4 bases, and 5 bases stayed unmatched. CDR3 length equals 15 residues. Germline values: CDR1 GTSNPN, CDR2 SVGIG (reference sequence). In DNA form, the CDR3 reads TGTGCCTGGAGTGTACGGACAGGGTCATACAATGAGCAGTTCTTC. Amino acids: CAWSVRTGSYNEQFF.

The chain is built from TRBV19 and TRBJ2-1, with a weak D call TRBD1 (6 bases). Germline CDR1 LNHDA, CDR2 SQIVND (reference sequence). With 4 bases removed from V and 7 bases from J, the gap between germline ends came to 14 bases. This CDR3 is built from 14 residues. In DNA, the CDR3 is TGTGCCAGTAGTAGTCGACAGGCCCCTAATGAGCAGTTCTTC. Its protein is CASSSRQAPNEQFF.

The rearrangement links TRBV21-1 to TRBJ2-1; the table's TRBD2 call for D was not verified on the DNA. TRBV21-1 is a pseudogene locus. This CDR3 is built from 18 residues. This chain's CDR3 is CASSKGTSGGSSYNEQFF. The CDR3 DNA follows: TGTGCCAGCAGCAAAGGGACTAGCGGGGGAAGCTCCTACAATGAGCAGTTCTTC.

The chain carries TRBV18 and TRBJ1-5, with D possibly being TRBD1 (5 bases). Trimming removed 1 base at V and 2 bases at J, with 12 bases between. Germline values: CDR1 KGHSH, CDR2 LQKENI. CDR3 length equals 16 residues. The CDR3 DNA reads TGTGCCAGCTCACCACAGGGAGGGGCTCGCAATCAGCCCCAGCATTTT. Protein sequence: CASSPQGGARNQPQHF.

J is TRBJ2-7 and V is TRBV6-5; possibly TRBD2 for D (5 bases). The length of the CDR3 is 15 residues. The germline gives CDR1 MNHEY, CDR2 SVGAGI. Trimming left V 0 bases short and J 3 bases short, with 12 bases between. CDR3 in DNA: TGTGCCAGCAGTTACTCGAGGGTCAGCTTCTACGAGCAGTACTTC. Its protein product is CASSYSRVSFYEQYF.